This note documents a single T cell receptor beta chain sequence. This record comes from a study of blood T cell repertoires in COVID-19. At the level of the study: There were acute and convalescent COVID-19 samples, and they came from the United States, Italy and Spain. T cells, B-cell-depleted T cells, or PBMCs provided the cDNA or gDNA that served as material.

Participants' own reports of clinical history determined their cohort assignment. Here immunoSEQ multiplex PCR was the method, and the copy in TCRdb shows in-frame clones only, minus some. This table has nearly 400,000 clones, roughly nine tenths appearing once. With 6 bases removed from V and 3 bases from J, the gap between germline ends came to 17 bases. The CDR3 contains 15 residues. Germline V gene lookup returns CDR1 MNHEY and CDR2 SVGAGI. The J gene is TRBJ1-1, the V gene TRBV6-5; the D gene is possibly TRBD1 (5 bases). The receptor was derived from a woman aged 30 to 39 who had recovered from COVID-19. Sample: PBMCs or T cells enriched from blood (not recorded which). This chain's CDR3 is CASSQNRLGDTEAFF. In DNA form, the CDR3 reads TGTGCCAGCAGCCAAAACAGGTTAGGGGACACTGAAGCTTTCTTT.